These T cell receptor beta chains were read from a single sample in a study of cytomegalovirus exposure and HLA in healthy donors. TCRdb keeps only in-frame clones here, not all; method: immunoSEQ multiplex PCR. The sample includes over 70,000 clones, roughly 80% of them seen just once. The sequenced sample was PBMCs. The source of these receptors is a middle-aged man in good health and CMV-seropositive. Each CDR3 is given with its conserved first and last residue. Fields, in order: J gene, D gene, clone size, V gene, CDR3 DNA, CDR3 protein. D genes are given only for firm matches. Some rows have no size entry. The others give once, few or many, or a class for an expanded clone.

J gene: TRBJ1-5
D gene: -
clone size: -
V gene: TRBV19
CDR3 DNA: TGTGCCAGTAGTTTCGGAGCGGGGTCCCCTCAGCCCCAGCATTTT
CDR3 protein: CASSFGAGSPQPQHF

J gene: TRBJ2-3
D gene: -
clone size: -
V gene: TRBV7-2
CDR3 DNA: TGTGCCAGCAGCCCCGGAGGGGTCTATACGCAGTATTTT
CDR3 protein: CASSPGGVYTQYF

J gene: TRBJ2-3
D gene: -
clone size: -
V gene: TRBV19
CDR3 DNA: TGTGCCAGCGGCGATCGTGGGGGGTACACAGATACGCAGTATTTT
CDR3 protein: CASGDRGGYTDTQYF

J gene: TRBJ2-1
D gene: TRBD2
clone size: -
V gene: TRBV5-4
CDR3 DNA: TGTGCCAGCAGCTTCACCGGGACTAGCCGAAACAATGAGCAGTTCTTC
CDR3 protein: CASSFTGTSRNNEQFF

J gene: TRBJ2-3
D gene: -
clone size: -
V gene: TRBV4-3
CDR3 DNA: TGCGCCAGCAGCCAAGTAGGGGGGGCAGATACGCAGTATTTT
CDR3 protein: CASSQVGGADTQYF

J gene: TRBJ2-7
D gene: TRBD2
clone size: -
V gene: TRBV5-1
CDR3 DNA: TGCGCCAGCAGCGCACTAGCGGGAGGGGGAGAGCAGTACTTC
CDR3 protein: CASSALAGGGEQYF

J gene: TRBJ2-7
D gene: TRBD1
clone size: -
V gene: TRBV19
CDR3 DNA: TGTGCCAGTAGTATTACAGGGGGAGCCTACGAGCAGTACTTC
CDR3 protein: CASSITGGAYEQYF

J gene: TRBJ1-1
D gene: -
clone size: -
V gene: TRBV4-3
CDR3 DNA: TGCGCCAGCAGCTATACGACGGGACACCTAAACACTGAAGCTTTCTTT
CDR3 protein: CASSYTTGHLNTEAFF

J gene: TRBJ1-4
D gene: TRBD1
clone size: -
V gene: TRBV25-1
CDR3 DNA: TGTGCCAGCAGTGAGACAGGGGCCGAGCTGTTTTTT
CDR3 protein: CASSETGAELFF

J gene: TRBJ1-1
D gene: -
clone size: -
V gene: TRBV30
CDR3 DNA: TGTGCCTGGAGTACCCGGTTGAACACTGAAGCTTTCTTT
CDR3 protein: CAWSTRLNTEAFF

J gene: TRBJ2-7
D gene: TRBD2
clone size: -
V gene: TRBV27
CDR3 DNA: TGTGCCAGTTTCCCGGGGACTAGGGGCTACGAGCAGTACTTC
CDR3 protein: CASFPGTRGYEQYF

J gene: TRBJ2-5
D gene: -
clone size: once
V gene: TRBV5-1
CDR3 DNA: TGCGCCAGCAGCACGGGGCAAGAGACCCAGTACTTC
CDR3 protein: CASSTGQETQYF

J gene: TRBJ1-1
D gene: -
clone size: once
V gene: TRBV30
CDR3 DNA: TGTGCCTGGAGTGACGGGGTGTTGAACACTGAAGCTTTCTTT
CDR3 protein: CAWSDGVLNTEAFF

J gene: TRBJ2-7
D gene: -
clone size: -
V gene: TRBV21-1
CDR3 DNA: TGTGCCAGCAGCAAAGAGTACCCCGTGCAGGGGGAAGAAGTGTTCGAGCAGTACTTC
CDR3 protein: CASSKEYPVQGEEVFEQYF

J gene: TRBJ1-2
D gene: -
clone size: -
V gene: TRBV4-1
CDR3 DNA: TGCGCCAGCAGCCAAGAGGGCACCATTAACTATGGCTACACCTTC
CDR3 protein: CASSQEGTINYGYTF

J gene: TRBJ1-5
D gene: -
clone size: -
V gene: TRBV7-2
CDR3 DNA: TGTGCCAGCAGCGACAGCGGCAATCAGCCCCAGCATTTT
CDR3 protein: CASSDSGNQPQHF

J gene: TRBJ1-1
D gene: -
clone size: once
V gene: TRBV30
CDR3 DNA: TGTGCCTGTGACACAGGGAACACTGAAGCTTTCTTT
CDR3 protein: CACDTGNTEAFF

J gene: TRBJ2-5
D gene: TRBD1
clone size: -
V gene: TRBV29-1
CDR3 DNA: TGCAGCGTTGACCGGACAGGGAGGGAGACCCAGTACTTC
CDR3 protein: CSVDRTGRETQYF

J gene: TRBJ2-3
D gene: TRBD2
clone size: once
V gene: TRBV10-3
CDR3 DNA: TGTGCCATCCGGCGGGAGGGAGGCACAGATACGCAGTATTTT
CDR3 protein: CAIRREGGTDTQYF

J gene: TRBJ2-2
D gene: TRBD1
clone size: -
V gene: TRBV18
CDR3 DNA: TGTGCCAGCTCACCACCGGGACAGGCGAACACCGGGGAGCTGTTTTTT
CDR3 protein: CASSPPGQANTGELFF

J gene: TRBJ2-1
D gene: -
clone size: -
V gene: TRBV4-2
CDR3 DNA: TGTGCCAGCAGCCCCCAGGACACCCACAATGAGCAGTTCTTC
CDR3 protein: CASSPQDTHNEQFF

J gene: TRBJ2-1
D gene: -
clone size: -
V gene: TRBV5-1
CDR3 DNA: TGCGCCAGCAGCTTGCGGAGCAACAATGAGCAGTTCTTC
CDR3 protein: CASSLRSNNEQFF

J gene: TRBJ2-2
D gene: -
clone size: -
V gene: TRBV30
CDR3 DNA: TGTGCCTGGAGTTTGGAGGGGCCTTGGCTGTTTTTT
CDR3 protein: CAWSLEGPWLFF

J gene: TRBJ1-1
D gene: -
clone size: -
V gene: TRBV11-2
CDR3 DNA: TGTGCCAGCAGCTTAATTCCGACAGGAGAAACTGAAGCTTTCTTT
CDR3 protein: CASSLIPTGETEAFF

J gene: TRBJ2-7
D gene: TRBD1
clone size: -
V gene: TRBV7-9
CDR3 DNA: TGTTCCAGCAGCAAAGACAGGGGGCTTGGCCAGGTGGGCGAGCAGTACTTC
CDR3 protein: CSSSKDRGLGQVGEQYF

J gene: TRBJ2-1
D gene: -
clone size: once
V gene: TRBV11-3
CDR3 DNA: TGTGCCAGCAGCCGGGAACATGAGCAGTTCTTC
CDR3 protein: CASSREHEQFF

J gene: TRBJ2-1
D gene: TRBD2
clone size: few
V gene: TRBV5-1
CDR3 DNA: TGCGCCAGCAGCTTGGCCGACGGGACTAGCGCGATCAATGAGCAGTTCTTC
CDR3 protein: CASSLADGTSAINEQFF

J gene: TRBJ1-1
D gene: -
clone size: -
V gene: TRBV7-9
CDR3 DNA: TGTGCCAGCAGCCCCCGGTTATCCGGGAACACTGAAGCTTTCTTT
CDR3 protein: CASSPRLSGNTEAFF

J gene: TRBJ2-1
D gene: -
clone size: -
V gene: TRBV30
CDR3 DNA: TGTGCCTGGAGTTCGGGGGCGGGAGCTTTCCTTTACAATGAGCAGTTCTTC
CDR3 protein: CAWSSGAGAFLYNEQFF

J gene: TRBJ2-4
D gene: -
clone size: -
V gene: TRBV13
CDR3 DNA: TGTGCCAGCAGCTTCTCTACTGACTTAGCCAAAAACATTCAGTACTTC
CDR3 protein: CASSFSTDLAKNIQYF

J gene: TRBJ2-5
D gene: -
clone size: -
V gene: TRBV9
CDR3 DNA: TGTGCCAGCAGCGTAGATTCAGGGGTGGAGACCCAGTACTTC
CDR3 protein: CASSVDSGVETQYF

J gene: TRBJ2-5
D gene: -
clone size: -
V gene: TRBV29-1
CDR3 DNA: TGCAGCAGCAAAGGGGCGGAGACCCAGTACTTC
CDR3 protein: CSSKGAETQYF

J gene: TRBJ2-1
D gene: TRBD2
clone size: -
V gene: TRBV7-9
CDR3 DNA: TGTGCCAGCAGCCAAGGACTAGCCTCGACTGAGCAGTTCTTC
CDR3 protein: CASSQGLASTEQFF

J gene: TRBJ1-6
D gene: TRBD1
clone size: -
V gene: TRBV4-2
CDR3 DNA: TGTGCCAGCAGCCAGGAGACAGGGGTTAATTCACCCCTCCACTTT
CDR3 protein: CASSQETGVNSPLHF

J gene: TRBJ1-2
D gene: -
clone size: -
V gene: TRBV6-1
CDR3 DNA: TGTGCCACTCACAGGGTAAAAAACTATGGCTACACCTTC
CDR3 protein: CATHRVKNYGYTF

J gene: TRBJ2-7
D gene: TRBD2
clone size: once
V gene: TRBV30
CDR3 DNA: TGTGCCTGGAGTTCACCCCAAGCGGGAAACGAGCAGTACTTC
CDR3 protein: CAWSSPQAGNEQYF

J gene: TRBJ2-3
D gene: -
clone size: once
V gene: TRBV27
CDR3 DNA: TGTGCCAGCAGTTCTCACGGAGCCACAGATACGCAGTATTTT
CDR3 protein: CASSSHGATDTQYF

J gene: TRBJ2-5
D gene: -
clone size: -
V gene: TRBV19
CDR3 DNA: TGTGCCAGTAGTATCACGTTGGGGGCGGAGACCCAGTACTTC
CDR3 protein: CASSITLGAETQYF

J gene: TRBJ2-1
D gene: TRBD1
clone size: -
V gene: TRBV5-1
CDR3 DNA: TGCGCCAGCAGCGATGGGACAGGGAATTATCCTTGGGAGCAGTTCTTC
CDR3 protein: CASSDGTGNYPWEQFF

J gene: TRBJ2-1
D gene: TRBD2
clone size: -
V gene: TRBV6-1
CDR3 DNA: TGTGCCAGCAGTGAAGGATTAGCGGGAGTGTATGAGCAGTTCTTC
CDR3 protein: CASSEGLAGVYEQFF

J gene: TRBJ2-2
D gene: TRBD2
clone size: -
V gene: TRBV5-4
CDR3 DNA: TGTGCCAGCAGCCGTGGCGGGGGGGGGTGGAACACCGGGGAGCTGTTTTTT
CDR3 protein: CASSRGGGGWNTGELFF

J gene: TRBJ1-1
D gene: -
clone size: -
V gene: TRBV7-9
CDR3 DNA: TGTTCCAGCAGCTTAGGCTCAGGGCGCGCGACCTTT
CDR3 protein: CSSSLGSGRATF

J gene: TRBJ2-1
D gene: -
clone size: -
V gene: TRBV6-5
CDR3 DNA: TGTGCCAGCCGCCGGGGTGACAATGAGCAGTTCTTC
CDR3 protein: CASRRGDNEQFF

J gene: TRBJ1-2
D gene: -
clone size: -
V gene: TRBV4-3
CDR3 DNA: TGCGCCAGCAGCCCTCGGTATGGAGACTATGGCTACACCTTC
CDR3 protein: CASSPRYGDYGYTF

J gene: TRBJ1-1
D gene: -
clone size: -
V gene: TRBV5-4
CDR3 DNA: TGTGCCAGCAGCTTACTCACAGGGACCGCTGAAGCTTTCTTT
CDR3 protein: CASSLLTGTAEAFF

J gene: TRBJ1-2
D gene: -
clone size: few
V gene: TRBV6-1
CDR3 DNA: TGTGCCAGCAGCCTTGGGGAGGGTAACTATGGCTACACCTTC
CDR3 protein: CASSLGEGNYGYTF

J gene: TRBJ1-3
D gene: TRBD1
clone size: -
V gene: TRBV30
CDR3 DNA: TGTGCCTGGACCCAGGGGGCTGGAAACACCATATATTTT
CDR3 protein: CAWTQGAGNTIYF

J gene: TRBJ1-1
D gene: -
clone size: -
V gene: TRBV19
CDR3 DNA: TGTGCCAGTAGGATGGGCCCGAGACAGTTTAACACTGAAGCTTTCTTT
CDR3 protein: CASRMGPRQFNTEAFF

J gene: TRBJ1-1
D gene: -
clone size: -
V gene: TRBV7-8
CDR3 DNA: TGTGCCAGCAGCTTAGTCAGTGAATACACTGAAGCTTTCTTT
CDR3 protein: CASSLVSEYTEAFF

J gene: TRBJ2-7
D gene: TRBD1
clone size: once
V gene: TRBV7-2
CDR3 DNA: TGTGCCAGCAGCCCCCCCGGACAGGGAAGGACCTACGAGCAGTACTTC
CDR3 protein: CASSPPGQGRTYEQYF

J gene: TRBJ2-3
D gene: -
clone size: once
V gene: TRBV6-5
CDR3 DNA: TGTGCCAGCAGTTTTGACAGTATAGGAGATACGCAGTATTTT
CDR3 protein: CASSFDSIGDTQYF

J gene: TRBJ2-7
D gene: TRBD1
clone size: -
V gene: TRBV29-1
CDR3 DNA: TGCAGCGTTGTCACTAACAGGGGTCCCGAGCAGTACTTC
CDR3 protein: CSVVTNRGPEQYF

J gene: TRBJ2-1
D gene: -
clone size: -
V gene: TRBV29-1
CDR3 DNA: TGCAGCGTTGTCCCACCCGGTTTAGGGGCCTACAATGAGCAGTTCTTC
CDR3 protein: CSVVPPGLGAYNEQFF

J gene: TRBJ1-1
D gene: TRBD1
clone size: -
V gene: TRBV19
CDR3 DNA: TGTGCCAGTAGTCCCAGGGGGAGAACTGAAGCTTTCTTT
CDR3 protein: CASSPRGRTEAFF